These 18 T cell receptor beta chains share one sample of origin, sequenced in a study of T cell responses to AZD1222 COVID-19 vaccine. This table comes from immunoSEQ multiplex PCR, and its TCRdb copy is limited to in-frame clones, with some not included. The sample shows approximately 50,000 clones, 80% of them seen only once. Sequencing was performed on peripheral blood, taken 28 days after the second AZD1222 dose. The receptors originated from an adult who received the AZD1222 COVID-19 vaccine.

The chain recombines TRBV28 with TRBJ2-3; either TRBD1 or TRBD2 may fit D (5 bases each). The length of the CDR3 is 12 residues. The V gene's germline CDR1 is MDHEN and CDR2 SYDVKM. Trimming left V 5 bases short and J 7 bases short, with 10 bases between. The chain's CDR3 is CASSGGVNTQYF. The CDR3 coding sequence is TGTGCCAGCAGTGGGGGTGTAAATACGCAGTATTTT.

V gene TRBV27 combines with J gene TRBJ2-5; unclear D gene. Germline CDR1 is MNHEY and CDR2 is SMNVEV (reference sequence). Trimming removed 7 bases from V and 2 bases from J, with 17 bases in between. The CDR3 has 15 residues. CDR3 coding DNA: TGTGCCAGCACCCGAACCCCAGAATATCAAGAGACCCAGTACTTC. This sequence encodes CASTRTPEYQETQYF.

V gene TRBV6-5 combines with J gene TRBJ1-1; no clear D. The V end lost 6 bases, the J end lost 4 bases, and 15 bases lay between the germline ends. CDR3 size: 14 residues. Germline V gives CDR1 MNHEY, CDR2 SVGAGI. CDR3 in amino acids: CASSITPGSTEAFF. The CDR3 DNA sequence: TGTGCCAGCAGCATCACACCGGGGAGCACTGAAGCTTTCTTT.

The chain carries TRBV5-6 and TRBJ2-7, with TRBD1 matching over 10 bases. Trimming cost V 2 bases and J 2 bases; bases outside gene matches: 4. This CDR3 has 15 residues. CDR1 SGHDT and CDR2 YYEEEE come from the germline V gene. The CDR3 bases are TGTGCCAGCAGCTTTCCCGGGACAGGGGCCTACGAGCAGTACGTC. As protein: CASSFPGTGAYEQYV.

J is TRBJ1-2 and V is TRBV11-3; D might be TRBD1 (5 bases). This CDR3 is 14 amino acids long. V lost 1 base, J lost 5 bases, and 11 bases lay in between. Germline lookup yields CDR1 SGHNT and CDR2 YENEEA. CDR3 loop: CASSLGGSSYGYTF. The CDR3 region has the DNA TGTGCCAGCAGCTTAGGGGGCAGTTCTTATGGCTACACCTTC.

This clone was recorded only once. The J gene is TRBJ2-3, the V gene TRBV7-9; no definite D call. The CDR3 has 13 amino acids. V was clipped by 1 base and J by 6 bases, with 8 bases between them. Per the germline V gene, CDR1 is SEHNR and CDR2 is FQNEAQ (reference sequence). CDR3 in DNA: TGTGCCAGCAGCTTAGGACGGAGCGATACGCAGTATTTT. This sequence encodes CASSLGRSDTQYF. Based on the CDR3 plus reference TRBV7-9 and TRBJ2-3, the full variable domain is DTGVSQNPRHKITKRGQNVTFRCDPISEHNRLYWYRQTLGQGPEFLTYFQNEAQLEKSRLLSDRFSAERPKGSFSTLEIQRTEQGDSAMYLCASSLGRSDTQYFGPGTRLTVL.

The chain carries TRBV6-5 and TRBJ1-2, with TRBD1 identical over 8 bases. V lost 0 bases and J lost 4; bases outside the gene matches: 4. The CDR3 covers 15 residues. In germline, CDR1 is MNHEY, CDR2 SVGAGI. The CDR3 loop is CASSYSGTGSYGYTF. The CDR3 nucleotides are TGTGCCAGCAGTTACTCAGGGACAGGCTCCTATGGCTACACCTTC.

The chain has TRBV5-4 and TRBJ2-7; D assignment may be TRBD1 or TRBD2 (5 bases each). CDR1 is SGHNT and CDR2 is YYREEE in the germline V gene (reference sequence). The CDR3 loop spans 14 amino acids. V lost 3 bases and J 2 bases, leaving 12 bases between the germline ends. In nucleotides, the CDR3 is TGTGCCAGCAGCTCTAGGGGAGCCACCTACGAGCAGTACTTC. This gives the protein CASSSRGATYEQYF.

The table lists this clone with a few counts. The rearrangement uses TRBV7-2 and TRBJ2-3; unclear D gene. Trimming took 5 bases from V and 5 from J, leaving 11 bases between them. The CDR3 extends over 13 amino acids. Germline V gene sequence: CDR1 SGHTA, CDR2 FQGNSA. The CDR3 here is CASSLRVRDTQYF. In nucleotides, the CDR3 is TGTGCCAGCAGCCTCCGGGTCAGAGATACGCAGTATTTT.

The chain employs TRBV27 and TRBJ1-5; D is uncertain. Per the germline V gene, CDR1 is MNHEY and CDR2 is SMNVEV (reference sequence). This CDR3 region has 16 residues. Trimming stripped 3 bases from V and 4 bases from J, with 16 bases between. The CDR3 DNA is TGTGCCAGCAGTTTGACCGGCCCTTGGGGAAATCAGCCCCAGCATTTT. Its protein product is CASSLTGPWGNQPQHF.

The chain has TRBV7-2 and TRBJ2-7, with D tentatively TRBD1 or TRBD2 (5 bases each). Deletions cut 1 base from V and 4 bases from J, with 11 bases between. The CDR3 is 14 residues long. CDR1 and CDR2 from the germline V gene are SGHTA and FQGNSA. CDR3 sequence reads: CASSLGGVGYEQYF. The CDR3 region has the DNA TGTGCCAGCAGCTTAGGAGGGGTTGGGTACGAGCAGTACTTC.

This chain joins TRBV11-2 and TRBJ1-1; unclear D gene. Trimming left V 4 bases short and J 4 bases short, with 10 bases between. Germline values: CDR1 SGHAT, CDR2 FQNNGV. The CDR3 runs 13 residues. The CDR3 loop is CASSWALGTEAFF. Written as DNA, the CDR3 is TGTGCCAGCAGCTGGGCGCTGGGCACTGAAGCTTTCTTT.

The chain links TRBV7-3 to TRBJ2-5, with 7 bases identical to TRBD2. CDR1 and CDR2 (germline): SGHTA, FQGTGA. V shed 5 bases, J shed 3 bases, and the junction held 6 bases outside the gene matches. The CDR3 covers 14 residues. For the CDR3, the DNA is TGTGCCAGCAGCCCCGGACGGGGGGAAGAGACCCAGTACTTC. Translation gives CASSPGRGEETQYF.

In this sample, this clone turned up a few times. This rearrangement joins TRBV6-5 to TRBJ1-5; D is unresolved. V was cut by 5 bases and J by 0 bases, with 8 bases left in between. Germline-derived CDR1 and CDR2 are MNHEY and SVGAGI. The CDR3 runs to 14 residues. DNA of the CDR3: TGTGCCAGCAGTCCATCTTATAGCAATCAGCCCCAGCATTTT. It codes for CASSPSYSNQPQHF.

This clone was seen a few times. The chain combines TRBV28 with TRBJ1-6, with D possibly being TRBD1 (6 bases). Trimming left V 0 bases short and J 10 bases short, with 13 bases between. CDR3 length: 15 amino acids. Per germline, CDR1 MDHEN and CDR2 SYDVKM. The CDR3 protein is CASSLWGGEGSPLHF. The CDR3 DNA reads TGTGCCAGCAGTTTATGGGGGGGCGAAGGATCACCCCTCCACTTT.

The rearrangement joins TRBV11-2 to TRBJ2-3; 7 bases are shared with TRBD1. Germline-derived CDR1 and CDR2 are SGHAT and FQNNGV. The CDR3 contains 16 residues. Trimming took 5 bases from V and 0 from J; bases not matched to a gene: 8. The CDR3 spells CASSASGTASTDTQYF. The CDR3 region has the DNA TGTGCCAGCAGCGCGTCCGGGACAGCTAGCACAGATACGCAGTATTTT.

The rearrangement joins TRBV28 to TRBJ1-6, with D perhaps TRBD1 (5 bases). V lost 3 bases and J 4 bases, leaving 7 bases between the germline ends. The CDR3 covers 14 residues. Germline V gene data show CDR1 as MDHEN and CDR2 as SYDVKM. CDR3 DNA: TGTGCCAGCAGTTTTGGGACTTATAATTCACCCCTCCACTTT. Protein: CASSFGTYNSPLHF.

The genes are TRBV20-1 and TRBJ1-1; maybe TRBD1 (6 bases). In germline, CDR1 is DFQATT, CDR2 SNEGSKA (reference sequence). CDR3 length: 13 residues. Deletions cut 3 bases from V and 3 bases from J, with 11 bases between. The CDR3, as DNA: TGCAGTGCTAGTTGGGGGCCGGACACTGAAGCTTTCTTT. Its protein is CSASWGPDTEAFF.